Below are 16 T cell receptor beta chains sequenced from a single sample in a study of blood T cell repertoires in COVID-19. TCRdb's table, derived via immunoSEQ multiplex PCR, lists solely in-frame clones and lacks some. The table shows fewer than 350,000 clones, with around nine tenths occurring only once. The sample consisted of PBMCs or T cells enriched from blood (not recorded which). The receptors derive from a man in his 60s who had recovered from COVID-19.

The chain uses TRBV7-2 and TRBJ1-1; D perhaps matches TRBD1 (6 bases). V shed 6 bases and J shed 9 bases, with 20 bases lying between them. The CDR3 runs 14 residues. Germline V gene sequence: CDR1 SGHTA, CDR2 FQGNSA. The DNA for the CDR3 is TGTGCCAGCAGTTTGGACAGTCGTATAGGACAAGCTTTCTTT. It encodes CASSLDSRIGQAFF.

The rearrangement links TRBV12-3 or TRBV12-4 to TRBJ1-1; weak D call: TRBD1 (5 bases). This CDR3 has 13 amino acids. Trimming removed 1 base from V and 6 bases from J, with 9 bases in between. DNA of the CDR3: TGTGCCAGCAGTTTAGTTGGGGCGGCTGAAGCTTTCTTT. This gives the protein CASSLVGAAEAFF.

CDR3 bases: TGCGCCAGCAGCTTGAATTCGGGCACAGATACGCAGTATTTT. It yields the protein CASSLNSGTDTQYF. The chain has TRBV5-1 and TRBJ2-3; no definite D call. Trimming took off 1 base at V and 1 base at J, with 7 bases between the two ends. The V gene's germline CDR1 is SGHRS and CDR2 YFSETQ. This CDR3 has 14 amino acids.

The CDR3 reads CASSLSTGTASSYEQYF. DNA for the CDR3: TGTGCCAGCAGTTTATCGACCGGGACAGCGAGCTCCTACGAGCAGTACTTC. The chain employs TRBV27 and TRBJ2-7; TRBD1 agrees at 7 bases. CDR3 length: 17 amino acids. Germline CDR1 MNHEY, CDR2 SMNVEV (reference sequence). The trim removed 0 bases at V and 0 bases at J, leaving 8 bases unmatched.

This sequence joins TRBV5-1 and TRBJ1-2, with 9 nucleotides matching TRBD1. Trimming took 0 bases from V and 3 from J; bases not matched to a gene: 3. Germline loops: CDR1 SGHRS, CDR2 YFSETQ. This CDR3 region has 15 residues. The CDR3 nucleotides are TGCGCCAGCAGCTTGGGGACAGGGGTCTACTATGGCTACACCTTC. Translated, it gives CASSLGTGVYYGYTF.

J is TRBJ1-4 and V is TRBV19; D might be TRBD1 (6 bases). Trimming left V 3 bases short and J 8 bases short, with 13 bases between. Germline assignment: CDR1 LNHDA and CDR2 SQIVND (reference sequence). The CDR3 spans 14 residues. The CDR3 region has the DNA TGTGCCAGTAGTATTGAGAACAGGGCGGAAAAACTGTTTTTT. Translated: CASSIENRAEKLFF.

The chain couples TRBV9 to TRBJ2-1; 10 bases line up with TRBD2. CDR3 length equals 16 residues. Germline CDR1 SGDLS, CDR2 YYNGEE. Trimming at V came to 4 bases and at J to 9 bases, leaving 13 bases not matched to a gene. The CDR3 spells CASSPRGSGRISEQFF. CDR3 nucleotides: TGTGCCAGCAGCCCCCGGGGTAGCGGGAGGATAAGTGAGCAGTTCTTC.

For the CDR3, the DNA is TGTGCCACCCGGACAGGGAACACTGAAGCTTTCTTT. Its translation: CATRTGNTEAFF. The rearrangement joins TRBV24-1 to TRBJ1-1; 7 nucleotides align to TRBD1. The CDR3 has 12 amino acids. V lost 9 bases, J lost 1 base, and 1 base stayed unmatched. CDR1 is KGHDR and CDR2 is SFDVKD in the germline V gene.

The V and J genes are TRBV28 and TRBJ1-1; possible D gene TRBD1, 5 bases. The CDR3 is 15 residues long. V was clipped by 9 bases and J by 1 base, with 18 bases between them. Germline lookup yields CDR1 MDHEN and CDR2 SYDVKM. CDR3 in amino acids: CASQTPGVRNTEAFF. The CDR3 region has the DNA TGTGCCAGTCAGACACCGGGGGTGAGGAACACTGAAGCTTTCTTT.

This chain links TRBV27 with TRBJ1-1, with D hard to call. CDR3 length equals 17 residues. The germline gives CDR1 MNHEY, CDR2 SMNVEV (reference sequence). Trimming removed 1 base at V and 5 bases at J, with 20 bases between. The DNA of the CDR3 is TGTGCCAGCAGTTTATTCTCTTCTGGTTCGTCGGGTACTGAAGCTTTCTTT. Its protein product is CASSLFSSGSSGTEAFF.

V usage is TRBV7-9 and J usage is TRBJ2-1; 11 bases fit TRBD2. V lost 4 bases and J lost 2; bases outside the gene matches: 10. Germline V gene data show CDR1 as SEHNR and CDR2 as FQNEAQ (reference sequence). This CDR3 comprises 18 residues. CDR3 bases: TGTGCCAGCAGCTCCCAATATACTAGCGGGAGAGCCTACAATGAGCAGTTCTTC. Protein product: CASSSQYTSGRAYNEQFF.

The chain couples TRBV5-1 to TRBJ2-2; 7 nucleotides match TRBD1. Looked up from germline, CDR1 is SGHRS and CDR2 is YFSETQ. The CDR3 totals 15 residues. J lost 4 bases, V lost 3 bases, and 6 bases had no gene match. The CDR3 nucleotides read TGCGCCAGCAGCTCCAGGGGGTATCGCACCGGGGAGCTGTTTTTT. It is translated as CASSSRGYRTGELFF.

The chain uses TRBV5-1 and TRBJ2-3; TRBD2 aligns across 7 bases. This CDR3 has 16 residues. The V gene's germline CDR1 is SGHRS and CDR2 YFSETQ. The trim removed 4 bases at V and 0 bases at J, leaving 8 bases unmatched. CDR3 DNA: TGCGCCAGCAGCCCGTCGGGAGGTACTAGCACAGATACGCAGTATTTT. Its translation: CASSPSGGTSTDTQYF.

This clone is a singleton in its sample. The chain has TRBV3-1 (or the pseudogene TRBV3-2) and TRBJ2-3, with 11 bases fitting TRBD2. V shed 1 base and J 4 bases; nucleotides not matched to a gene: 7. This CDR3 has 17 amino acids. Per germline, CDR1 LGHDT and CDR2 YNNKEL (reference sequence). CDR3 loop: CASSQGLAGGRPDTQYF. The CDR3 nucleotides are TGTGCCAGCAGCCAAGGCCTAGCGGGAGGCCGCCCAGATACGCAGTATTTT.

The CDR3, as DNA: TGTGCCAGCAGTCGGGACAGGGGAAACACCGGGGAGCTGTTTTTT. This translates into CASSRDRGNTGELFF. This chain uses TRBV2 with TRBJ2-2; 10 nucleotides agree with TRBD1. Looked up from germline, CDR1 is SNHLY and CDR2 is FYNNEI. The CDR3 spans 15 residues. V lost 5 bases, J lost 2 bases, and 2 bases stayed unmatched.

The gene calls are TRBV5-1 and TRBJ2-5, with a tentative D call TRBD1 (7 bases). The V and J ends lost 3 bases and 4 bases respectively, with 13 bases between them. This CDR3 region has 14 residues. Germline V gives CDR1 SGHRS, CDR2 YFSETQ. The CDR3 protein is CASSSQGGGETQYF. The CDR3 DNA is TGCGCCAGCAGCTCCCAGGGGGGAGGAGAGACCCAGTACTTC.